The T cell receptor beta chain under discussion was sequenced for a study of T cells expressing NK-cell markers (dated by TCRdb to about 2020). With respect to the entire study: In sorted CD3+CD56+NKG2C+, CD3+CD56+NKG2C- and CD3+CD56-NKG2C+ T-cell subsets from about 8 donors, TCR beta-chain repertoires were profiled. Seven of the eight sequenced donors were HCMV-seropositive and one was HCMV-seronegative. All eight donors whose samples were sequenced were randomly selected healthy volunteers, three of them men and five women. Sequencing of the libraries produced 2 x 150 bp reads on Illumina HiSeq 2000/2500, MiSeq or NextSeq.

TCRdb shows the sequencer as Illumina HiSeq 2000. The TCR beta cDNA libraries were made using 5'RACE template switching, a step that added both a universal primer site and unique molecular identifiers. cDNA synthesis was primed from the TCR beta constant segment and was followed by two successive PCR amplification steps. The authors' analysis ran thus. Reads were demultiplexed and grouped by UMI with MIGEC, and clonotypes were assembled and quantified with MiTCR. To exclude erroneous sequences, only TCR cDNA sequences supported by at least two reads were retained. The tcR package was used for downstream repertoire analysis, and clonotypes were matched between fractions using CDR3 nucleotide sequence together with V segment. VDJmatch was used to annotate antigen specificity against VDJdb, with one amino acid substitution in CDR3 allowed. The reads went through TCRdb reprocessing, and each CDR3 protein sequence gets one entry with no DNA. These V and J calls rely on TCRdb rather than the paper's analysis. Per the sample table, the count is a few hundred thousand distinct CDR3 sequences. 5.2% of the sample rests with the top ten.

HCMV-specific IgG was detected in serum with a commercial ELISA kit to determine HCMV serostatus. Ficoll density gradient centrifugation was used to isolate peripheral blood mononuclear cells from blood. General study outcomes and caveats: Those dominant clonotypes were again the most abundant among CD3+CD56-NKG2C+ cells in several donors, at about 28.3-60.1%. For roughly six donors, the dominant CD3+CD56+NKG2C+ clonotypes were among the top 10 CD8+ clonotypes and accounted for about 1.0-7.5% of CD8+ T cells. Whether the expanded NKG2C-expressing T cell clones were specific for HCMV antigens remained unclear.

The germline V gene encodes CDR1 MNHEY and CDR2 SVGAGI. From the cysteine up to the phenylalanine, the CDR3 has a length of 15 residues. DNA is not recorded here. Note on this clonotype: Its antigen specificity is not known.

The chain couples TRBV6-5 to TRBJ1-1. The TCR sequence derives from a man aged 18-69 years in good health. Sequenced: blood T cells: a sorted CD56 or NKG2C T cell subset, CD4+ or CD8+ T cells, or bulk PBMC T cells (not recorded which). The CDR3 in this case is CASSYSEYMNTEAFF.